This T cell receptor (beta chain) came from a study of T cell changes during pregnancy in multiple sclerosis. The assay was immunoSEQ multiplex PCR, and TCRdb's table has in-frame clones only and misses some. This table has around 72,000 clones, 91% appearing once. Germline CDR1 MNHEY, CDR2 SVGAGI. V was shortened by 0 bases and J by 6 bases, with 17 bases between the two germline ends. This CDR3 is built from 16 residues. The genes are TRBV6-5 and TRBJ1-2, with D uncertain. Sample: peripheral blood, taken in the third trimester of pregnancy. This clonotype was obtained from a female donor in good health, enrolled as a control in a pregnancy study. The CDR3 DNA reads TGTGCCAGCAGTTACTCGTATAAGGGCGGGTTGGATGGCTACACCTTC. It translates to CASSYSYKGGLDGYTF.